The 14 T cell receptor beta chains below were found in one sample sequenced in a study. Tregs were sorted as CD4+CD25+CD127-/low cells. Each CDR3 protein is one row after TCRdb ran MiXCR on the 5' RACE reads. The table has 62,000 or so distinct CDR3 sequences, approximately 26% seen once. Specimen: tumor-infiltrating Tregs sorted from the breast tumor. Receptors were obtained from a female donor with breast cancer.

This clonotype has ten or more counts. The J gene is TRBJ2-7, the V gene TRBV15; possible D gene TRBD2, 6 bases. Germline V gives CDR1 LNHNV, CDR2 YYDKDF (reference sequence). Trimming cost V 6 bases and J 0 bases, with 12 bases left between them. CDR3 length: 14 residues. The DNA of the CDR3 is TGTGCCACCAGTGGAAAGCGGGCCTCCTACGAGCAGTACTTC. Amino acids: CATSGKRASYEQYF.

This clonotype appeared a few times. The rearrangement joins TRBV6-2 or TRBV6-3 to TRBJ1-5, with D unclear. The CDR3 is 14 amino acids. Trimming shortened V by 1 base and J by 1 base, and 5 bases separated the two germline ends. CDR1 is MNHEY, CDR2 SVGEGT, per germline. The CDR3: CASSYLDSNQPQHF. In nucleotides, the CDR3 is TGTGCCAGCAGTTACTTAGACAGCAATCAGCCCCAGCATTTT.

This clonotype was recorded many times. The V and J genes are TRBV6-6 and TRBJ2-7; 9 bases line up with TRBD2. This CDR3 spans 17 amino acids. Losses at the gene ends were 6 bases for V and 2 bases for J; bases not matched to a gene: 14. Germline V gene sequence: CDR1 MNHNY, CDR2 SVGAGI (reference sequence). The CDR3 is CASSHPKRTSATYEQYF. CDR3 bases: TGTGCCAGCAGCCACCCCAAGCGGACTAGCGCTACCTACGAGCAGTACTTC.

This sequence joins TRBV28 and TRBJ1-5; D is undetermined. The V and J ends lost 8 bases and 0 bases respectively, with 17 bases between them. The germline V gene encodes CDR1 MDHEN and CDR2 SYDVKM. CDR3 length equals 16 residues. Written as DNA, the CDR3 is TGTGCCAGCGATATCCGGATGTGGGGTAGCAATCAGCCCCAGCATTTT. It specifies CASDIRMWGSNQPQHF.

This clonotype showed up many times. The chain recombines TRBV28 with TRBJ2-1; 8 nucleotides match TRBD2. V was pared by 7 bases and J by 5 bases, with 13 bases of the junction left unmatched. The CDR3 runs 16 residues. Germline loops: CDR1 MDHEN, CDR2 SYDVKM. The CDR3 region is CASNIAGLAENNEQFF. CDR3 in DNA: TGTGCCAGCAACATAGCGGGGCTAGCGGAAAACAATGAGCAGTTCTTC.

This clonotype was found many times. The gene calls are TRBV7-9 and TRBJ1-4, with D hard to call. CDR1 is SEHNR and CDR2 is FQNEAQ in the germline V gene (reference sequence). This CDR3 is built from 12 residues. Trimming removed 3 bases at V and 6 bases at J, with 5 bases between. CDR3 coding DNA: TGTGCCAGCAGCTTTAAGGATGAAAAACTGTTTTTT. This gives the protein CASSFKDEKLFF.

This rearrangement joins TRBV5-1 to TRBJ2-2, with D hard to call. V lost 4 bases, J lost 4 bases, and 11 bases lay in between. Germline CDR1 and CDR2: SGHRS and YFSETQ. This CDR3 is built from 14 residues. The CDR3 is CASSPFAGTGELFF. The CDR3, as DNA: TGCGCCAGCAGCCCCTTTGCCGGCACCGGGGAGCTGTTTTTT.

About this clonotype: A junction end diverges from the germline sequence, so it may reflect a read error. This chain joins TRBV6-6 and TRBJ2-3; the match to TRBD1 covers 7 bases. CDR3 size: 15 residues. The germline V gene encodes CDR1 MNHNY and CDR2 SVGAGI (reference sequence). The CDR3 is CAGSNRQGGTDTQYF. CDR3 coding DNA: TGTGCCGGCAGTAACCGACAGGGAGGCACAGATACGCAGTATTTT.

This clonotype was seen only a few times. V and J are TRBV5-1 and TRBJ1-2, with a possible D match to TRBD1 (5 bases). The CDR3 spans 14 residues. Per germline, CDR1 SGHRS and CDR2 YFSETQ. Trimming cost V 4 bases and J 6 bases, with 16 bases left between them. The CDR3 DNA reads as TGCGCCAGCAGCCAAGACAGCTATTCTGATGGCTACACCTTC. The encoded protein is CASSQDSYSDGYTF.

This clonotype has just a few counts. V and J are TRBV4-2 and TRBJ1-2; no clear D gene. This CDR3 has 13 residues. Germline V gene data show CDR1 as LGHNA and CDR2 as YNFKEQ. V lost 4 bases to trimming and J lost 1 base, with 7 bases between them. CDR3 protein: CASSPDGNYGYTF. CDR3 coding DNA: TGTGCCAGCAGCCCGGACGGTAACTATGGCTACACCTTC.

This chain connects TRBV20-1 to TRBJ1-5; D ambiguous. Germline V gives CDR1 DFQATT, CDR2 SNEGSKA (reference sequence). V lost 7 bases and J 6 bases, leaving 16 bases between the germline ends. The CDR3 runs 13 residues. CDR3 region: CSVRVGVSQPQHF. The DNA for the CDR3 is TGCAGTGTACGTGTCGGGGTTTCTCAGCCCCAGCATTTT.

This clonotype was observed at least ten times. The CDR3 DNA is TGTGCCAGCTCACCGAGGGGTGAGAACTATGGCTACACCTTC. Translating gives CASSPRGENYGYTF. The chain employs TRBV18 and TRBJ1-2; weak D call: TRBD1 (5 bases). This CDR3 has 14 amino acids. Germline V gene sequence: CDR1 KGHSH, CDR2 LQKENI. The V gene lost 3 bases and the J gene lost 2 bases, with 10 bases spanning the gap.

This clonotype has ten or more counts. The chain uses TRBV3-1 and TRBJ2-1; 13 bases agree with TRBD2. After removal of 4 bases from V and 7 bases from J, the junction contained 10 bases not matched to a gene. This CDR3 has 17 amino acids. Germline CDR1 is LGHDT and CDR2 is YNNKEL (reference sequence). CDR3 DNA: TGTGCCAGCAGCCGGACTAGCGGGGGACTTGTTAGTAATGAGCAGTTCTTC. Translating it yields CASSRTSGGLVSNEQFF.

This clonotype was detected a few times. CDR3 sequence: CSARDQRGDQPQHF. CDR3 DNA sequence: TGCAGTGCTAGAGATCAACGGGGGGATCAGCCCCAGCATTTT. The V call is TRBV20-1, the J call TRBJ1-5, with a tentative D call TRBD1 (5 bases). The CDR3 length is 14 residues. The germline CDR1 and CDR2 sequences are DFQATT and SNEGSKA (reference sequence). The V gene lost 0 bases and the J gene lost 5 bases, with 11 bases spanning the gap.